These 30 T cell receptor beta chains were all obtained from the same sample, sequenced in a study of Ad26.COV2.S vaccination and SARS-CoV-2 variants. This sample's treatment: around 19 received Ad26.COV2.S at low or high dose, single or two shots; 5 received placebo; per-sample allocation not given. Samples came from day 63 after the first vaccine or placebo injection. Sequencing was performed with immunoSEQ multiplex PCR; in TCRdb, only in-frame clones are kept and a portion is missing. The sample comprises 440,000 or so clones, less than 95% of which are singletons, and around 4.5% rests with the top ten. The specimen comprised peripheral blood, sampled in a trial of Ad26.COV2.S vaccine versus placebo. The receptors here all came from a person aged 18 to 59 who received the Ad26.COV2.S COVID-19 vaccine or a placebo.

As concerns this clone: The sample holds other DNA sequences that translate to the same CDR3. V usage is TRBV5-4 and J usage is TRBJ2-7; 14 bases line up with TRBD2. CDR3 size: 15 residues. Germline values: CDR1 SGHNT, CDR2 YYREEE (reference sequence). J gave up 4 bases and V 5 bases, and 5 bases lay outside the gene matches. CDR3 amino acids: CASRPGTSGSYEQYF. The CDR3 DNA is TGTGCCAGCAGACCCGGGACTAGCGGGAGTTACGAGCAGTACTTC.

CDR3 region: CASSLGEGPSNEQFF. DNA for the CDR3: TGTGCCAGCAGCTTAGGCGAAGGCCCCTCCAATGAGCAGTTCTTC. The V gene is TRBV7-8, the J gene TRBJ2-1; D call uncertain. Trimming removed 1 base from V and 6 bases from J, with 13 bases in between. Germline V CDR1 and CDR2: SGHVS, FQNEAQ. The CDR3 runs to 15 residues. Combining the CDR3 with reference TRBV7-8 and TRBJ2-1 gives the whole variable domain GAGVSQSPRYKVAKRGQDVALRCDPISGHVSLFWYQQALGQGPEFLTYFQNEAQLDKSGLPSDRFFAERPEGSVSTLKIQRTQQEDSAVYLCASSLGEGPSNEQFFGPGTRLTVL.

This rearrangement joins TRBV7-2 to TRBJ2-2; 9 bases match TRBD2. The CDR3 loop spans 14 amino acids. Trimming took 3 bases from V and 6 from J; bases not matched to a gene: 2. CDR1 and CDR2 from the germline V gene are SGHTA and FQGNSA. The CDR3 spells CASSLTSGPGELFF. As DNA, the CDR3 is TGTGCCAGCAGCTTGACTAGCGGTCCCGGGGAGCTGTTTTTT.

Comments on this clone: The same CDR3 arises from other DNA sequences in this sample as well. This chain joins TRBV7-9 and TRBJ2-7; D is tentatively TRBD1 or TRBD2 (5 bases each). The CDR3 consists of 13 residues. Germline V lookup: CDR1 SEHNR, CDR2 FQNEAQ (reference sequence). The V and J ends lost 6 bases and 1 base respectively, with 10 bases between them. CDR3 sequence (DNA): TGTGCCAGCAGTAGCGACAGTTCCTACGAGCAGTACTTC. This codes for CASSSDSSYEQYF.

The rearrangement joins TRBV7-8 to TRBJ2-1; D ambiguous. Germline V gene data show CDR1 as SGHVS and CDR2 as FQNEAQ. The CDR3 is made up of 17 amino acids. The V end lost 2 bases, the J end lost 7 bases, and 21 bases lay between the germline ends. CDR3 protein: CASSLSLIWSTRNEQFF. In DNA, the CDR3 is TGTGCCAGCAGCTTAAGCCTGATTTGGAGCACGCGGAATGAGCAGTTCTTC.

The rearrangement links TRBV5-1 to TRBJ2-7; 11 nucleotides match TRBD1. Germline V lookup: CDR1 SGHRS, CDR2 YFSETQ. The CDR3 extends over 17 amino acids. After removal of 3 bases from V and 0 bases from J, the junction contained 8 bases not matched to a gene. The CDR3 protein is CASSSDRGRGISYEQYF. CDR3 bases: TGCGCCAGCAGCTCGGACAGGGGGCGAGGGATCTCCTACGAGCAGTACTTC.

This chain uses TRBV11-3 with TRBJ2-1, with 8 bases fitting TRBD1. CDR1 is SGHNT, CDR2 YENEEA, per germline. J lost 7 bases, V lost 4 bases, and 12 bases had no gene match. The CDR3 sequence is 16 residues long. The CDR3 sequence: CASSSFSRDRTNEQFF. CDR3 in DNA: TGTGCCAGCAGCTCATTCTCCCGGGACAGGACTAATGAGCAGTTCTTC.

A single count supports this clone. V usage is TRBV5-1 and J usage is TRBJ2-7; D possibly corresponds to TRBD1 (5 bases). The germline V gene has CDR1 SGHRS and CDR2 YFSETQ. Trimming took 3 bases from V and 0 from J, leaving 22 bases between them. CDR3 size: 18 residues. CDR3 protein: CASSYGTPKGVSSYEQYF. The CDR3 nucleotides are TGCGCCAGCAGCTATGGAACACCCAAAGGGGTAAGCTCCTACGAGCAGTACTTC.

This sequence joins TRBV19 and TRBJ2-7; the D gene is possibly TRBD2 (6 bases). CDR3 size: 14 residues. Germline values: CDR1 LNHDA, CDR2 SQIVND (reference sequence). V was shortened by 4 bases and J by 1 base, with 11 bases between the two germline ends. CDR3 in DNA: TGTGCCAGTAGTAGGGGCGGGACTTCCTACGAGCAGTACTTC. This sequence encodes CASSRGGTSYEQYF.

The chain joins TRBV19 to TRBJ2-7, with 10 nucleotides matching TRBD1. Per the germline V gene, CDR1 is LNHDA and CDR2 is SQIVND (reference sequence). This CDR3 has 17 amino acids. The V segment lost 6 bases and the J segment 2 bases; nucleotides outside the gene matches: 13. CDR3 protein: CASSAGGGQGTTYEQYF. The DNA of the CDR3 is TGTGCCAGTAGCGCAGGGGGGGGACAGGGGACGACCTACGAGCAGTACTTC.

For the CDR3, the DNA is TGTGCCAGCAGTCCAGCGGGGGACTACAATGAGCAGTTCTTC. It encodes CASSPAGDYNEQFF. The chain recombines TRBV25-1 with TRBJ2-1; 8 bases are a match to TRBD2. CDR1 is MGHDK and CDR2 is SYGVNS in the germline V gene. This CDR3 has 14 amino acids. V lost 5 bases, J lost 3 bases, and 3 bases stayed unmatched.

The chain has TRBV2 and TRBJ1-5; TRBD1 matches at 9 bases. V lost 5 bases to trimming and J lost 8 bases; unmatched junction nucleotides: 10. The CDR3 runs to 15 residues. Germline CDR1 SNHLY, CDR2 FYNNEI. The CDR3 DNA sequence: TGTGCCAGCAGTATCACCGGGACAGGGTATGAGCCCCAGCATTTT. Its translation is CASSITGTGYEPQHF. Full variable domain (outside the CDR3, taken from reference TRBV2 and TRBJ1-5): EPEVTQTPSHQVTQMGQEVILRCVPISNHLYFYWYRQILGQKVEFLVSFYNNEISEKSEIFDDQFSVERPDGSNFTLKIRSTKLEDSAMYFCASSITGTGYEPQHFGDGTRLSIL.

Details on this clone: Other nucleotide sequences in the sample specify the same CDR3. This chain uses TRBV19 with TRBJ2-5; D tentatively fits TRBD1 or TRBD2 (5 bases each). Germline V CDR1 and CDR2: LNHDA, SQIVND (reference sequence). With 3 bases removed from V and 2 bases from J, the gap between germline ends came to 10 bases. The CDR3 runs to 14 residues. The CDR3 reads CASSIGGLQETQYF. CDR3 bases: TGTGCCAGTAGTATTGGGGGTCTACAAGAGACCCAGTACTTC.

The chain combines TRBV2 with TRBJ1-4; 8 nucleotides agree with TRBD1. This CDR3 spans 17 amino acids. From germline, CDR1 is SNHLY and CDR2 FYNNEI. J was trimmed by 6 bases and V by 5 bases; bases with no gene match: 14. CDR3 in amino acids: CASSLDGQGIFDEKLFF. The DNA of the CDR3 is TGTGCCAGCAGTCTCGATGGACAGGGTATTTTTGATGAAAAACTGTTTTTT.

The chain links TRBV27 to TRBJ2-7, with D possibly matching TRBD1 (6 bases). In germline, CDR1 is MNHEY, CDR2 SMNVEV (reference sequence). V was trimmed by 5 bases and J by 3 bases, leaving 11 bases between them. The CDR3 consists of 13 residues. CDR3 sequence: CASSRRGVYEQYF. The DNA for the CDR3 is TGTGCCAGCAGTCGCAGGGGCGTCTACGAGCAGTACTTC.

The CDR3 reads CASSLGPRTQYF. For the CDR3, the DNA is TGTGCCAGCAGTTTAGGACCGCGGACCCAGTACTTC. The V call is TRBV28, the J call TRBJ2-5; D is ambiguous. Germline V lookup: CDR1 MDHEN, CDR2 SYDVKM. The CDR3 runs to 12 residues. V lost 2 bases, J lost 7 bases, and 8 bases lay in between. The full variable domain, completed using reference TRBV28 and TRBJ2-5, is DVKVTQSSRYLVKRTGEKVFLECVQDMDHENMFWYRQDPGLGLRLIYFSYDVKMKEKGDIPEGYSVSREKKERFSLILESASTNQTSMYLCASSLGPRTQYFGPGTRLLVL.

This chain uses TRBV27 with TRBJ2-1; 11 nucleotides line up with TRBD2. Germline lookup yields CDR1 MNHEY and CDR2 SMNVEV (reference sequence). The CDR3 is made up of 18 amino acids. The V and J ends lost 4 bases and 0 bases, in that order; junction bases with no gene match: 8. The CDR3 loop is CASSSGLAVRSSYNEQFF. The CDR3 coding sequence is TGTGCCAGCAGTTCGGGACTAGCGGTTCGAAGCTCCTACAATGAGCAGTTCTTC.

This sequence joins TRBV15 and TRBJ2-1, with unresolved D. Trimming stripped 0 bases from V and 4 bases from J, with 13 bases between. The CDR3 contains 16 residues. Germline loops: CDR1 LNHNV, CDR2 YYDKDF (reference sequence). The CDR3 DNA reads TGTGCCACCAGCAGAGATTCGGCACTAACGTACAATGAGCAGTTCTTC. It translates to CATSRDSALTYNEQFF.

This CDR3 reads CASSFAPDRGPRNTEAFF. The CDR3 DNA reads TGTGCCAGCAGTTTTGCCCCTGACAGGGGCCCGAGGAACACTGAAGCTTTCTTT. This chain links TRBV28 with TRBJ1-1; TRBD1 matches 8 bases. The CDR3 totals 18 residues. V was pared by 3 bases and J by 1 base, with 13 bases of the junction left unmatched. CDR1 MDHEN and CDR2 SYDVKM come from the germline V gene.

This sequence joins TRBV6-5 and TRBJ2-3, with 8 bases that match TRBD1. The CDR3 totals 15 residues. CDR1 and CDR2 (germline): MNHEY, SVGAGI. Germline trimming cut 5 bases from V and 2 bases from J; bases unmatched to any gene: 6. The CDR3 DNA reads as TGTGCCAGCAGTCCACAGGGGGGACACACAGATACGCAGTATTTT. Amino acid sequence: CASSPQGGHTDTQYF.

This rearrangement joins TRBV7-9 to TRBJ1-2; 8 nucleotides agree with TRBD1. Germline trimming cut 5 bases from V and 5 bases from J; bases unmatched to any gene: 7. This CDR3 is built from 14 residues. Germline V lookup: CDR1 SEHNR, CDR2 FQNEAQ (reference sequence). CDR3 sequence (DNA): TGTGCCAGCAGCCCAGGGGGCGAAGGGTATGGCTACACCTTC. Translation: CASSPGGEGYGYTF.

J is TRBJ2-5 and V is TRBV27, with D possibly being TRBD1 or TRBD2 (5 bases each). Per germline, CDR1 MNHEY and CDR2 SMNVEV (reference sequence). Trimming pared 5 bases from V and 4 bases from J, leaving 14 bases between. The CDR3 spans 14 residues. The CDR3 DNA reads TGTGCCAGCAGTCCCCGGGGTGGGGGAGAGACCCAGTACTTC. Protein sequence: CASSPRGGGETQYF.

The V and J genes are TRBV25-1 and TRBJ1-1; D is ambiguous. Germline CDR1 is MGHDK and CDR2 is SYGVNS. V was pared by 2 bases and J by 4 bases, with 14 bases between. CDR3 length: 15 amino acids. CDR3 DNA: TGTGCCAGCAGTGAAAAAGAGGGAAGAGTCACTGAAGCTTTCTTT. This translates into CASSEKEGRVTEAFF.

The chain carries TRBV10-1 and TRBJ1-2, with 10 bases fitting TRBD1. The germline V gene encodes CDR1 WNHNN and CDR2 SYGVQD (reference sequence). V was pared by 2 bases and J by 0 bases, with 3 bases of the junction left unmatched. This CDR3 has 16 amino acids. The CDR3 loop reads CASSEEGQGTNYGYTF. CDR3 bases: TGCGCCAGCAGTGAGGAGGGACAGGGGACTAACTATGGCTACACCTTC.

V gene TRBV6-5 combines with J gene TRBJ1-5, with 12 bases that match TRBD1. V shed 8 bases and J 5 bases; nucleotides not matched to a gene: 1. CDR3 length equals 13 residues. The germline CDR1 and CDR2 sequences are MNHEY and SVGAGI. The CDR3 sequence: CASGDRGHQPQHF. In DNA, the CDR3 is TGTGCCAGCGGGGACAGGGGGCATCAGCCCCAGCATTTT.

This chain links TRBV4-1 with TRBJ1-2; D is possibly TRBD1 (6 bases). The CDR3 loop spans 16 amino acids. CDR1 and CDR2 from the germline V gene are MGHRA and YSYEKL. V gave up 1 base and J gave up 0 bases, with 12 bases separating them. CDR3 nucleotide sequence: TGCGCCAGCAGCCAAGTTCCTGGACAGCCTAACTATGGCTACACCTTC. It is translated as CASSQVPGQPNYGYTF.

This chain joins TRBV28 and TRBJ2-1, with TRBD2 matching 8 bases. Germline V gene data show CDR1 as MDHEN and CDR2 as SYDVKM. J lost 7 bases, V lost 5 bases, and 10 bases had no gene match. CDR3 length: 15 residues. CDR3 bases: TGTGCCAGCAGTCCACCGGGGGGGGTCACAAATGAGCAGTTCTTC. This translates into CASSPPGGVTNEQFF.

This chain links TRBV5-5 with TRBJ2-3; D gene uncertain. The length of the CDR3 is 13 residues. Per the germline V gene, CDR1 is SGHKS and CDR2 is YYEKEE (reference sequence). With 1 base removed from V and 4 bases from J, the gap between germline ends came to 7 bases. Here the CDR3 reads CASSLRQADTQYF. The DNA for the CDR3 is TGTGCCAGCAGCTTGCGGCAGGCAGATACGCAGTATTTT.

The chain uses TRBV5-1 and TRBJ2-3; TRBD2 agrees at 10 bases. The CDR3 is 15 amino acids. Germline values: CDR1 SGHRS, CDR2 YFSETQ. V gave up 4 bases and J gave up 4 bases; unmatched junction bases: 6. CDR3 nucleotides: TGCGCCAGCAGCACCTGGACTAGCGGTTCAGATACGCAGTATTTT. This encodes CASSTWTSGSDTQYF.

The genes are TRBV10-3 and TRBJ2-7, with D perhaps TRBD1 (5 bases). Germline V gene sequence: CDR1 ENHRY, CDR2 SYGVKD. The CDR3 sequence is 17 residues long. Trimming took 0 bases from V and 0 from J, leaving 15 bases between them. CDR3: CAISESGVLGRSYEQYF. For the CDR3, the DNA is TGTGCCATCAGTGAGTCAGGGGTTTTGGGGCGCTCCTACGAGCAGTACTTC.